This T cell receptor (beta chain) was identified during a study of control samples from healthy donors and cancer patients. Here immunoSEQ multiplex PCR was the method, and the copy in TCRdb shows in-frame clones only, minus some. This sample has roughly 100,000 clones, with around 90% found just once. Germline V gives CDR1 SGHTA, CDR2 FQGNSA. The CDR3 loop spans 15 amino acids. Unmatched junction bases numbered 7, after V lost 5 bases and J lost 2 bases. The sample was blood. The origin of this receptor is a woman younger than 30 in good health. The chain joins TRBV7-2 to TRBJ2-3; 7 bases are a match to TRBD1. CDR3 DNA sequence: TGTGCCAGCAGCCAACAGGGGAGTTACACAGATACGCAGTATTTT. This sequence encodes CASSQQGSYTDTQYF.